The 8 T cell receptor beta chains presented below share a single source sample, sequenced in a study of cytomegalovirus exposure and HLA in healthy donors. Here immunoSEQ multiplex PCR was the method, and the copy in TCRdb shows in-frame clones only, minus some. This table holds some 140,000 clones, just over 85% found once. Sequenced input: PBMCs. The receptor set was obtained from a human donor in good health.

This rearrangement joins TRBV5-1 to TRBJ1-2; 7 bases agree with TRBD1. There are 15 residues in the CDR3. Germline CDR1 is SGHRS and CDR2 is YFSETQ. V was pared by 0 bases and J by 7 bases, with 9 bases of the junction left unmatched. The DNA for the CDR3 is TGCGCCAGCAGCTTGGAGGGGACAGCGTTGATTGGCTACACCTTC. Protein product: CASSLEGTALIGYTF.

The V call is TRBV28, the J call TRBJ2-7; tentatively, D is TRBD2 (5 bases). From germline, CDR1 is MDHEN and CDR2 SYDVKM. Between the trimmed V and J ends, which lost 6 bases and 2 bases, there was a span of 8 bases. This CDR3 is 12 amino acids long. The chain's CDR3 is CASRSGTYEQYF. CDR3 bases: TGTGCCAGCAGATCCGGGACCTACGAGCAGTACTTC.

The V and J genes are TRBV18 and TRBJ1-4; D gene ambiguous. The germline V gene encodes CDR1 KGHSH and CDR2 LQKENI. Trimming cost V 3 bases and J 5 bases, with 13 bases left between them. The CDR3 contains 15 residues. CDR3 DNA: TGTGCCAGCTCACCGACATCTCCTTTGAATGAAAAACTGTTTTTT. Translating it yields CASSPTSPLNEKLFF.

This clone came up a few times. This chain uses TRBV5-6 with TRBJ1-1, with 7 nucleotides matching TRBD1. The CDR3 runs 14 residues. Germline-derived CDR1 and CDR2 are SGHDT and YYEEEE. With V trimmed by 2 bases and J by 3 bases, 4 bases remained unmatched. The CDR3: CASSFRQGDTEAFF. DNA of the CDR3: TGTGCCAGCAGCTTTCGACAGGGTGACACTGAAGCTTTCTTT. The full variable domain, in which reference TRBV5-6 and TRBJ1-1 provide the parts outside the CDR3, is DAGVTQSPTHLIKTRGQQVTLRCSPKSGHDTVSWYQQALGQGPQFIFQYYEEEERQRGNFPDRFSGHQFPNYSSELNVNALLLGDSALYLCASSFRQGDTEAFFGQGTRLTVV.

J is TRBJ1-1 and V is TRBV7-9; 11 nucleotides agree with TRBD1. Germline V gene sequence: CDR1 SEHNR, CDR2 FQNEAQ (reference sequence). V shed 5 bases, J shed 4 bases, and the junction held 3 bases outside the gene matches. The CDR3 has 14 residues. The CDR3 bases are TGTGCCAGCAGCGTCGGGACAGGGGGCACTGAAGCTTTCTTT. It yields the protein CASSVGTGGTEAFF.

This chain links TRBV29-1 with TRBJ1-2; no clear D. From germline, CDR1 is SQVTM and CDR2 ANQGSEA. The CDR3 runs to 11 residues. V was trimmed by 4 bases and J by 9 bases, leaving 12 bases between them. This chain's CDR3 is CSVGSDNRYTF. CDR3 coding DNA: TGCAGCGTTGGGTCAGATAACCGCTACACCTTC.

A few counts support this clone. The rearrangement uses TRBV2 and TRBJ2-7, with 10 bases lining up with TRBD2. There are 15 residues in the CDR3. Germline loops: CDR1 SNHLY, CDR2 FYNNEI. V trimming: 2 bases; J trimming: 6 bases; junction bases outside the gene matches: 7. CDR3 in amino acids: CASSELASGRAEQYF. The CDR3 coding sequence is TGTGCCAGCAGTGAACTCGCTAGCGGGAGAGCCGAGCAGTACTTC.

Only a few counts were recorded for this clone. This chain connects TRBV28 to TRBJ1-2; tentative D call: TRBD1 (6 bases). CDR3 length equals 12 residues. The germline V gene encodes CDR1 MDHEN and CDR2 SYDVKM. V lost 8 bases, J lost 7 bases, and 14 bases lay in between. CDR3 bases: TGTGCCAGCCTGGACAGAAGGGGTGGCTACACCTTC. Amino acids: CASLDRRGGYTF.